This T cell receptor (beta chain) was recorded in a study of blood T cell repertoires in COVID-19. Within 2 weeks of study entry, exposed participants had contacted a PCR-confirmed or clinician-diagnosed COVID-19 case. Under the authors' procedure: Nucleated cell counts were estimated from reference gene primer amplification. Clones were sequenced by immunoSEQ multiplex PCR, and TCRdb holds only the in-frame ones, with some missing. V and J calls and clone size follow that table, whereas D and trimming were derived from the DNA. The sample has over 250,000 clones, around 80% seen once. Trimming removed 10 bases at V and 7 bases at J, with 23 bases between. The CDR3 loop spans 15 amino acids. CDR1 is SNHLY, CDR2 FYNNEI, per germline.

The chain couples TRBV2 to TRBJ2-1; tentative D call: TRBD1 (6 bases). The receptor comes from a man between 35 and 55 years old who had been exposed to COVID-19. The sample taken for sequencing was PBMCs or T cells enriched from blood (not recorded which). CDR3: CANTLQGIGYNEQFF. The CDR3 DNA reads as TGTGCCAACACTCTACAGGGCATAGGCTATAATGAGCAGTTCTTC.